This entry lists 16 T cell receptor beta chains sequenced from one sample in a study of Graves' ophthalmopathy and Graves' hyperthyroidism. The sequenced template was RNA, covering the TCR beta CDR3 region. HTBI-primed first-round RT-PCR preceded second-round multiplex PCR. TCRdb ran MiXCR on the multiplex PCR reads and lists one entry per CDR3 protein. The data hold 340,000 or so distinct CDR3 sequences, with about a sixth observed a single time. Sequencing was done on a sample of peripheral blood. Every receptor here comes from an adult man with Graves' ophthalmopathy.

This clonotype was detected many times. CDR3 in amino acids: CASSPASGQETQYF. The CDR3, as DNA: TGTGCCAGCAGCCCGGCCAGCGGACAAGAGACCCAGTACTTC. The chain couples TRBV12-3 or TRBV12-4 to TRBJ2-5, with D possibly being TRBD2 (5 bases). V gave up 6 bases and J gave up 2 bases, with 13 bases separating them. This CDR3 region has 14 residues.

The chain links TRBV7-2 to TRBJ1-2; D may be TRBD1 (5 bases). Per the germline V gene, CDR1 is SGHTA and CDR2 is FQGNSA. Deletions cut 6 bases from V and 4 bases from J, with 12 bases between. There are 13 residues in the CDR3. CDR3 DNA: TGTGCCAGCAGTGAACAGGAGGGCTATGGCTACACCTTC. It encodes CASSEQEGYGYTF.

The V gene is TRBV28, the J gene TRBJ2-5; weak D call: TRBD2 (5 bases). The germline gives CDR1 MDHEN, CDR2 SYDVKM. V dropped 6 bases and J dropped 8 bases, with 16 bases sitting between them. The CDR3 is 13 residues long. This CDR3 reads CASRGGSKGTQYF. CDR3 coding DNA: TGTGCCAGCAGGGGCGGGTCGAAGGGAACCCAGTACTTC.

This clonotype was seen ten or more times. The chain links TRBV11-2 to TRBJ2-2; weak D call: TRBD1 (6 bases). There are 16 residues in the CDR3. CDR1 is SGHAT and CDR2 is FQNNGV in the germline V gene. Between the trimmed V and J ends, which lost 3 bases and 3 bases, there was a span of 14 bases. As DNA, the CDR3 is TGTGCCAGCAGCTTCCTAACAGGGTCAGACACCGGGGAGCTGTTTTTT. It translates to CASSFLTGSDTGELFF.

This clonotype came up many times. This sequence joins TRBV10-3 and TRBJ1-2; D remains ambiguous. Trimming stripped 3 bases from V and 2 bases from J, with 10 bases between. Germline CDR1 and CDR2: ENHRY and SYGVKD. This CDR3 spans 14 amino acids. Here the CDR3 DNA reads TGTGCCATCAGTGACTATTCGGGGAACTATGGCTACACCTTC. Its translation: CAISDYSGNYGYTF.

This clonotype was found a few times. CDR3 coding DNA: TGTGCCAGCAGCTTAAGGAGGGGTCAGACCCAGTACTTC. Amino acid sequence: CASSLRRGQTQYF. V gene TRBV7-2 combines with J gene TRBJ2-5; a possible D gene is TRBD2 (6 bases). Germline lookup yields CDR1 SGHTA and CDR2 FQGNSA. Trimming took 2 bases from V and 6 from J, leaving 10 bases between them. This CDR3 is built from 13 residues.

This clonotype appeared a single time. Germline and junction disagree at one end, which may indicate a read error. CDR3 loop: CASSIENTYGYTF. DNA of the CDR3: TGTGCCAGCAGCATAGAAAACACCTATGGCTACACCTTC. The chain employs TRBV11-2 and TRBJ1-2; D ambiguous. CDR1 SGHAT and CDR2 FQNNGV come from the germline V gene. The CDR3 loop spans 13 amino acids. The entire variable domain, with the rest obtained from reference TRBV11-2 and TRBJ1-2, is as follows: EAGVAQSPRYKIIEKRQSVAFWCNPISGHATLYWYQQILGQGPKLLIQFQNNGVVDDSQLPKDRFSAERLKGVDSTLKIQPAKLEDSAVYLCASSIENTYGYTFGSGTRLTVV.

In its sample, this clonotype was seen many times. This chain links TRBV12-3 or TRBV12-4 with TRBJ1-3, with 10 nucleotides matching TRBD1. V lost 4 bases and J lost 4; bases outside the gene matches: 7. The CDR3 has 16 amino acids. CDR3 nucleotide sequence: TGTGCCAGCAGTTCCAGGACAGGGGGAATGGGAAACACCATATATTTT. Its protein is CASSSRTGGMGNTIYF.

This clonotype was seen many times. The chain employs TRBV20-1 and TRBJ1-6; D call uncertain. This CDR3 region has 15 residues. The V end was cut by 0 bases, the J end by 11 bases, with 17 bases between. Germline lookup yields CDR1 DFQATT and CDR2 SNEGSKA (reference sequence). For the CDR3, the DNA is TGCAGTGCTAGAGATGACGGGGTCTCCTATCCACCCCTCCACTTT. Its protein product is CSARDDGVSYPPLHF.

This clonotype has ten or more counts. CDR3 protein: CASSLYTGGGLTEAFF. The CDR3 DNA is TGTGCCAGCAGCTTATACACAGGGGGCGGACTGACTGAAGCTTTCTTT. The V and J genes are TRBV13 and TRBJ1-1; 9 bases are a match to TRBD1. Germline V gene lookup returns CDR1 PRHDT and CDR2 FYEKMQ (reference sequence). With V trimmed by 2 bases and J by 5 bases, 9 bases remained unmatched. The CDR3 contains 16 residues.

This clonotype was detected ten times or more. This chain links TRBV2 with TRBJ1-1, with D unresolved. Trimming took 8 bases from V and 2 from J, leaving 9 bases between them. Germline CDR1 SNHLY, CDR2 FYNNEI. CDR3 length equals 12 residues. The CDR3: CASVTDNTEAFF. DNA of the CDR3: TGTGCCAGCGTGACCGATAACACTGAAGCTTTCTTT.

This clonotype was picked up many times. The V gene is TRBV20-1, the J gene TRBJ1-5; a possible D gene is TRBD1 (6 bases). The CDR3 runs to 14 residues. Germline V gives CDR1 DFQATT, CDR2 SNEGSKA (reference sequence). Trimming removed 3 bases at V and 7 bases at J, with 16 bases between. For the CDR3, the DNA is TGCAGTGCTAGCCAAACAGGGCTGTTCCAGCCCCAGCATTTT. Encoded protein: CSASQTGLFQPQHF.

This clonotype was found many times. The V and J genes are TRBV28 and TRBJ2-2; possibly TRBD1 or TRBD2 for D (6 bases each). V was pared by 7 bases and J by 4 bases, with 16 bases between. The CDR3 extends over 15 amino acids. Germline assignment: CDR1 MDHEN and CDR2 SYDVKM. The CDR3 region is CASTLGGAGTGELFF. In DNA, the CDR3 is TGTGCCAGCACCTTGGGGGGCGCAGGCACCGGGGAGCTGTTTTTT.

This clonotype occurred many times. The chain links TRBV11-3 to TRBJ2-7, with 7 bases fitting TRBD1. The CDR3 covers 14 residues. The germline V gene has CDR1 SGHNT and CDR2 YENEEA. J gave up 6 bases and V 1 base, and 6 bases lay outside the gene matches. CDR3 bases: TGTGCCAGCAGCTTAGTTGGCAGGGACAGCGAGCAGTACTTC. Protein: CASSLVGRDSEQYF.

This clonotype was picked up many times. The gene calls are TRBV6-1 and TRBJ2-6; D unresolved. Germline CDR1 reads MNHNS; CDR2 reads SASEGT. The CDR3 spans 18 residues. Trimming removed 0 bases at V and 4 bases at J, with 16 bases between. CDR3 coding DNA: TGTGCCAGCAGTGAAGCGATTATATCCGTGTCAGGGGCCAACGTCCTGACTTTC. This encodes CASSEAIISVSGANVLTF.

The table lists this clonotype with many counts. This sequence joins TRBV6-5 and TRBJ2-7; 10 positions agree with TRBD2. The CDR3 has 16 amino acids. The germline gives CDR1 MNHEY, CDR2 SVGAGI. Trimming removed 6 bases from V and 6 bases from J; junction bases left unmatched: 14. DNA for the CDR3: TGTGCCAGCAGGCCCGTTCCTAGCGGGAGTCAAACCGAGCAGTACTTC. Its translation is CASRPVPSGSQTEQYF.